This T cell receptor (beta chain) was identified during a study of CXCR3-negative and CXCR3-positive naive CD8 T cells. General study results and limits: A higher hydrophobicity marked the TRB CDR3s of CXCR3-positive naive cells versus CXCR3-negative naive cells. The level of CXCR3 expression partially decreased after cryopreservation; the majority of assays used fresh PBMCs. TRBV-TRBJ usage matched between naive CXCR3-negative and CXCR3-positive cells but not between memory cells. Both naive subsets showed comparably high diversity, and memory CD8+ cells showed much lower diversity.

UMI-labeled TRB cDNA libraries were prepared by 5' RACE. TCRdb re-called the 5' RACE reads and shows each CDR3 protein once, DNA omitted. The sample totals some 150,000 distinct CDR3 sequences. The germline V gene encodes CDR1 MNHEY and CDR2 SVGAGI. This CDR3 contains 15 residues. For this clonotype: Its antigen is not identified.

CD45RO-CCR7+CD27+CD95- was the phenotype of naive CD8+ T cells. The chain joins TRBV6-5 to TRBJ1-5; TCRdb selects TRBD1, and the lack of DNA leaves this call unchecked. This clonotype was obtained from a human donor in good health. Some clones in this sample may be carry-over from other donors' samples. Sequenced material: naive CXCR3+ CD8+ T cells from blood. Subset noted: CD45RO-CCR7+CD27+CD95- naive CD8+ T cells expressing CXCR3 (TNR3+). CDR3: CASSRDGYSNQPQHF.